This entry lists 5 T cell receptor beta chains sequenced from one sample in a study of circulating CD8 cells and anti-PD-1 response in melanoma. Four subsets defined by PD-1 and/or TIGIT were sorted from live CD3+CD8+TCRalphabeta+ cells. Each library started from roughly 16 ng of total RNA using the QIAseq Immune Repertoire TCR panel. TCRdb re-called the reads through MiXCR, storing one row per CDR3 protein. The sample lists about 540 distinct CDR3 sequences; 8.8% were seen once. The sample consisted of CD8+ T cells from PBMCs, taken at baseline or after one month of anti-PD-1 therapy (not recorded which). These TCRs come from a human donor with melanoma.

This clonotype has a handful of counts. The chain uses TRBV12-3 or TRBV12-4 and TRBJ2-5; the D call may be TRBD1 or TRBD2 (5 bases each). CDR3 length equals 14 residues. V gave up 6 bases and J gave up 5 bases, with 16 bases separating them. The CDR3: CASRTGTDPETQYF. In DNA, the CDR3 is TGTGCCAGCAGAACCGGGACGGACCCGGAGACCCAGTACTTC.

This sequence joins TRBV4-1 and TRBJ2-7; 12 positions agree with TRBD1. With 5 bases clipped from V and 0 bases from J, the junction kept 8 bases outside the gene matches. The CDR3 contains 17 residues. The germline V gene has CDR1 MGHRA and CDR2 YSYEKL. CDR3 nucleotide sequence: TGCGCCAGCAGCGGGGGGACAGGGGGCGTGAGCTCCTACGAGCAGTACTTC. Encoded protein: CASSGGTGGVSSYEQYF.

This clonotype is medium-sized in the sample. DNA of the CDR3: TGTGCCAGCAGTTTTGGACAGGGCGCTGAAGCTTTCTTT. Its translation is CASSFGQGAEAFF. This sequence joins TRBV27 and TRBJ1-1; 8 bases align to TRBD1. Germline loops: CDR1 MNHEY, CDR2 SMNVEV (reference sequence). This CDR3 comprises 13 residues. Germline trimming cut 3 bases from V and 6 bases from J; bases unmatched to any gene: 3.

By frequency in the sample, this clonotype is large (0.1 to 1%). The rearrangement joins TRBV11-2 to TRBJ2-1; D is uncertain. CDR3 length equals 11 residues. The V end was cut by 1 base, the J end by 7 bases, with 2 bases between. Germline V gene lookup returns CDR1 SGHAT and CDR2 FQNNGV. The CDR3 DNA follows: TGTGCCAGCAGCTTAGCGAATGAGCAGTTCTTC. It is translated as CASSLANEQFF.

Concerning this clonotype itself: This may stem from a read error, because a much larger clone lies one nucleotide away. The rearrangement uses TRBV28 and TRBJ2-7; D is undetermined. V was pared by 6 bases and J by 2 bases, with 8 bases between. The germline V gene encodes CDR1 MDHEN and CDR2 SYDVKM. CDR3 length: 12 amino acids. For the CDR3, the DNA is TGTGCCAGCAGCATCTCCGCCTACGAGCAGTACTTC. Translation gives CASSISAYEQYF.